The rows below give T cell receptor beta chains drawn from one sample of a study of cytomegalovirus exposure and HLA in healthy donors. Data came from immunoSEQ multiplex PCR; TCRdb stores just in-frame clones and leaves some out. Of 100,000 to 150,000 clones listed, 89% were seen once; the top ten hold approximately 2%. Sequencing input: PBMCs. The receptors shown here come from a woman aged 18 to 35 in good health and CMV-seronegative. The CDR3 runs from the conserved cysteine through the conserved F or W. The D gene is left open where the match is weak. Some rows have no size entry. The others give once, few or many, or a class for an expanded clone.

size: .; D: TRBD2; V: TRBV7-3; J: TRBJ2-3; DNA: TGTGCCAGCAGGACTAGCGGGAACCTGCCAGATACGCAGTATTTT; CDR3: CASRTSGNLPDTQYF
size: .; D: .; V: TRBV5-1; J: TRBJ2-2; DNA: TGCGCCAGCAGCCTAGGTGGGACCGGGGAGCTGTTTTTT; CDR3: CASSLGGTGELFF
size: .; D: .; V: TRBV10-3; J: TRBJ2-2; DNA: TGTGCCATCAGTCGGGGTGCGGCAACGAACACCGGGGAGCTGTTTTTT; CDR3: CAISRGAATNTGELFF
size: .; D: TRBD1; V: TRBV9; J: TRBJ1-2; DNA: TGTGCCAGCAGCGGGATGGGACAGCAACGAACTAACTATGGCTACACCTTC; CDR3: CASSGMGQQRTNYGYTF
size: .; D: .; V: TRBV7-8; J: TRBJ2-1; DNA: TGTGCCAGCAGCTGGGACTGGGGGTCCAATGAGCAGTTCTTC; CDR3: CASSWDWGSNEQFF
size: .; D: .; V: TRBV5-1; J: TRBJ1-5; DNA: TGCGCCAGCAGCTTGGAACCGGGGACAACTAATCAGCCCCAGCATTTT; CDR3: CASSLEPGTTNQPQHF
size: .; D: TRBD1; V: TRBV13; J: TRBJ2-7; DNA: TGTGCCAGCAGTAAAACAGGGGGCGCGCTCTACGAGCAGTACTTC; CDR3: CASSKTGGALYEQYF
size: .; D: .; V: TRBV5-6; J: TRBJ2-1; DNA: TGTGCCAGCAGCTCCCAGGCCAAACATGAGCAGTTCTTC; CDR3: CASSSQAKHEQFF
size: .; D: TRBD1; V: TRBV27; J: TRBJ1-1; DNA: TGTGCCAGCAGTCGACAGGGACAGAACACTGAAGCTTTCTTT; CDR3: CASSRQGQNTEAFF
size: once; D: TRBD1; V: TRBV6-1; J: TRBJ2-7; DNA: TGTGCCAGCAGTGAAGGGGTAGGGCAGGGGGTAACCTACGAGCAGTACTTC; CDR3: CASSEGVGQGVTYEQYF
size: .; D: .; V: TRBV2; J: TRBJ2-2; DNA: TGTGCCAGCCTCGGCCCAGGGGGGCTGACCGGGGAGCTGTTTTTT; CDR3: CASLGPGGLTGELFF
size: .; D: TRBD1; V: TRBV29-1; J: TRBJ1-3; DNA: TGCAGCGCCGCGACAGGGTACTCTGGAAACACCATATATTTT; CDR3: CSAATGYSGNTIYF
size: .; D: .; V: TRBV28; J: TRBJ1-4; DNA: TGTGCCAGCAGTTTATTAGACAGTTCAACTAATGAAAAACTGTTTTTT; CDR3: CASSLLDSSTNEKLFF
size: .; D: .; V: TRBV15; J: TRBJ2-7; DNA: TGTGCCACCAGCAGAGGCCAGGGGGGCTACGAGCAGTACTTC; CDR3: CATSRGQGGYEQYF
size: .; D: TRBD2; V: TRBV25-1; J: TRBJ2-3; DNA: TGTGCCAGCAGTGAAGGACTAGCGGCTAGCACAGATACGCAGTATTTT; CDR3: CASSEGLAASTDTQYF
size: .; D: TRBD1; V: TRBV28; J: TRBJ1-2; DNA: TGTGCCAGCAGTTCAAACCAGGGGGCCGCTAACTATGGCTACACCTTC; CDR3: CASSSNQGAANYGYTF
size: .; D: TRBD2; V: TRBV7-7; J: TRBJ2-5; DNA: TGTGCTAGCAGCTTAGTGGGACTAGCGGGAGGGCCACAGACCCAGTACTTC; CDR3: CASSLVGLAGGPQTQYF
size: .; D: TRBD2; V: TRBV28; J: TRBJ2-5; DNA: TGTGCCAGCAGGGAACTAGCGGGAGGCCGGAGGGGGACCCAGTACTTC; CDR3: CASRELAGGRRGTQYF
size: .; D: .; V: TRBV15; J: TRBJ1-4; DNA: TGTGCCACCAATTCTCGGGGTGTAGGGGAAAAACTGTTTTTT; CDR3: CATNSRGVGEKLFF
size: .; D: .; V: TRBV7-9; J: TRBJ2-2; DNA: TGTGCCAGCAGCTTGCCATTAGACACCGGGGAGCTGTTTTTT; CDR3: CASSLPLDTGELFF
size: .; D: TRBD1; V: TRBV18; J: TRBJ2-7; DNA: TGTGCCAGCTCACTGACAGGGGACGAGCAGTACTTC; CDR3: CASSLTGDEQYF
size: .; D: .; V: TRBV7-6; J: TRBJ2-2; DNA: TGTGCCAGCAGCTTAGTAGTGAACACCGGGGAGCTGTTTTTT; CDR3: CASSLVVNTGELFF
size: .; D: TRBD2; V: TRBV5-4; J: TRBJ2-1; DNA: TGTGCCAGCAGCCCCTGGGTACCGGGACTAGCGGGGTACAATGAGCAGTTCTTC; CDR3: CASSPWVPGLAGYNEQFF
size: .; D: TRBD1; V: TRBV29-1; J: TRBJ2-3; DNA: TGCAGCGTTAGACAGGGGGCTGCAGCAGATACGCAGTATTTT; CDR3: CSVRQGAAADTQYF
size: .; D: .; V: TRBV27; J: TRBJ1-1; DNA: TGTGCCAGCAGTTTAACCGGGGGGGGCACTGAAGCTTTCTTT; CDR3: CASSLTGGGTEAFF
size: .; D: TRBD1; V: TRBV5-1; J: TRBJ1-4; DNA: TGCGCCAGCAGCTGGGACAGGGCGGATAATGAAAAACTGTTTTTT; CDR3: CASSWDRADNEKLFF
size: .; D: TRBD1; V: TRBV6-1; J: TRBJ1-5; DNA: TGTGCCAGCAGTTGGGACAGGCACCGCAATCAGCCCCAGCATTTT; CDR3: CASSWDRHRNQPQHF
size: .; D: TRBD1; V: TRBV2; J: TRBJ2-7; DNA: TGTGCCAGCAGTGTGGGACAGGGACTGCGGGAGCAGTACTTC; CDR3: CASSVGQGLREQYF
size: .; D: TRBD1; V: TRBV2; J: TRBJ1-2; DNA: TGTGCCAGCAGTGAGCCGCGCTTAAGGACAGGAAACTATGGCTACACCTTC; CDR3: CASSEPRLRTGNYGYTF
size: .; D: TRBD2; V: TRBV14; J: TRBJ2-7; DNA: TGTGCCAGCAGCCTTAGCGGGGACTACGAGCAGTACTTC; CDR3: CASSLSGDYEQYF
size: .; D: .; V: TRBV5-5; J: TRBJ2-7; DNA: TGTGCCAGCAGCTTGGTCGCGGTCACCTCGGGGGAGCAGTACTTC; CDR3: CASSLVAVTSGEQYF
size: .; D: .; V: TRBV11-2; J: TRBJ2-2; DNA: TGTGCCAGCAGCTTAGAAGGGGCGGCCGGGGAGCTGTTTTTT; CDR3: CASSLEGAAGELFF
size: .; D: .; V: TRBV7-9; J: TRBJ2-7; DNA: TGTGCCAGCAGCTCGAGCTTTAGCCCAATATCAAGCGAGCAGTACTTC; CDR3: CASSSSFSPISSEQYF
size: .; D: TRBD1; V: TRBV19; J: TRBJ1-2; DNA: TGTGCCAGTGTTCAACGGGACAGGGTAAACTATGGCTACACCTTC; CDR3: CASVQRDRVNYGYTF
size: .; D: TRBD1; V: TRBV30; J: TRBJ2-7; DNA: TGTGCCTGGAGACGGGACAGGGGTAACGAGCAGTACTTC; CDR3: CAWRRDRGNEQYF